This is a list of T cell receptor beta chains from one sample in a study of blood T cell repertoires in COVID-19. The assay was immunoSEQ multiplex PCR, and TCRdb's table has in-frame clones only and misses some. The sample carries 250,000 to 350,000 clones, roughly 86% recorded once. The specimen was peripheral blood. The receptors come from a woman in her twenties or thirties with COVID-19, enrolled during active disease. The CDR3 runs from the conserved cysteine through the conserved F or W. Each record gives: D gene, clone size, V gene, J gene, CDR3 protein, CDR3 DNA. D genes are given only for firm matches. For some rows the clone size is stated as once, few or many, or as a class when expanded; others skip it.

D: TRBD1; size: -; V: TRBV4-3; J: TRBJ2-7; CDR3: CASSQDRAGGFYEQYF; DNA: TGCGCCAGCAGCCAAGATCGGGCAGGGGGTTTCTACGAGCAGTACTTC
D: -; size: -; V: TRBV3-1/TRBV3-2; J: TRBJ2-7; CDR3: CASSQGPTSSYEQYF; DNA: TGTGCCAGCAGCCAAGGTCCTACTTCCTCCTACGAGCAGTACTTC
D: TRBD2; size: -; V: TRBV11-3; J: TRBJ2-7; CDR3: CASSPTSGSHEQYF; DNA: TGTGCCAGCAGCCCGACTAGCGGGAGCCACGAGCAGTACTTC
D: TRBD1; size: -; V: TRBV28; J: TRBJ1-1; CDR3: CASRDSGQRSYTEAFF; DNA: TGTGCCAGCAGAGACTCGGGACAGAGGTCTTACACTGAAGCTTTCTTT
D: TRBD1; size: -; V: TRBV7-9; J: TRBJ1-1; CDR3: CASSLTGADTEAFF; DNA: TGTGCCAGCAGCTTAACAGGGGCCGACACTGAAGCTTTCTTT
D: -; size: -; V: TRBV7-8; J: TRBJ1-4; CDR3: CASSQRQSRKLFF; DNA: TGTGCCAGCAGCCAGAGACAGAGCCGAAAACTGTTTTTT
D: TRBD1; size: -; V: TRBV6-5; J: TRBJ1-2; CDR3: CASSYDRGFRGYTF; DNA: TGTGCCAGCAGTTACGACAGGGGATTTCGTGGCTACACCTTC
D: -; size: -; V: TRBV18; J: TRBJ2-2; CDR3: CASSLAGYTGELFF; DNA: TGTGCCAGCTCTCTGGCGGGTTACACCGGGGAGCTGTTTTTT
D: -; size: few; V: TRBV15; J: TRBJ1-4; CDR3: CATTSRSNEKLFF; DNA: TGTGCCACCACGTCCAGGTCTAATGAAAAACTGTTTTTT
D: -; size: once; V: TRBV7-2; J: TRBJ1-4; CDR3: CASSFGGGKEKLFF; DNA: TGTGCCAGCAGCTTCGGGGGGGGCAAAGAAAAACTGTTTTTT
D: TRBD2; size: -; V: TRBV7-3; J: TRBJ2-1; CDR3: CASSLKGLAGYNEQFF; DNA: TGTGCCAGCAGCTTGAAGGGACTAGCGGGATACAATGAGCAGTTCTTC
D: -; size: -; V: TRBV7-2; J: TRBJ1-1; CDR3: CASSLAPGYLEAFF; DNA: TGTGCCAGCAGCTTAGCCCCGGGGTACTTAGAAGCTTTCTTT
D: TRBD1; size: once; V: TRBV19; J: TRBJ2-7; CDR3: CASSIQGDSYEQYF; DNA: TGTGCCAGTAGTATCCAGGGGGATAGCTACGAGCAGTACTTC
D: TRBD2; size: -; V: TRBV6-1; J: TRBJ2-7; CDR3: CASSEVLAGYYEQYF; DNA: TGTGCCAGCAGTGAAGTGTTAGCGGGTTACTACGAGCAGTACTTC
D: TRBD1; size: -; V: TRBV7-2; J: TRBJ1-2; CDR3: CASSPGQGGYGYTF; DNA: TGTGCCAGCAGCCCCGGACAGGGGGGATATGGCTACACCTTC
D: -; size: -; V: TRBV30; J: TRBJ2-5; CDR3: CAWSVVGQETQYF; DNA: TGTGCCTGGAGTGTAGTCGGTCAAGAGACCCAGTACTTC
D: TRBD2; size: -; V: TRBV7-3; J: TRBJ2-3; CDR3: CASSPSGTRTDTQYF; DNA: TGTGCCAGCAGTCCTAGCGGGACCCGCACAGATACGCAGTATTTT
D: -; size: -; V: TRBV2; J: TRBJ1-2; CDR3: CASTGGGRSGYTF; DNA: TGTGCCAGCACTGGGGGAGGGAGAAGCGGCTACACCTTC
D: -; size: -; V: TRBV11-2; J: TRBJ2-7; CDR3: CASSYLAEYEQYF; DNA: TGTGCCAGCAGCTACCTGGCGGAATACGAGCAGTACTTC
D: -; size: once; V: TRBV5-8; J: TRBJ2-3; CDR3: CASSLGTTLTDTQYF; DNA: TGTGCCAGCAGCTTGGGGACAACGCTCACAGATACGCAGTATTTT
D: TRBD1; size: -; V: TRBV4-1; J: TRBJ2-3; CDR3: CASSPTGGTPTDTQYF; DNA: TGCGCCAGCAGCCCCACAGGGGGAACCCCCACAGATACGCAGTATTTT
D: -; size: -; V: TRBV2; J: TRBJ1-1; CDR3: CASCTGRTEAFF; DNA: TGTGCCAGTTGCACAGGGCGCACTGAAGCTTTCTTT
D: -; size: -; V: TRBV7-8; J: TRBJ1-1; CDR3: CASTPGGQGLNTEAFF; DNA: TGTGCCAGCACTCCCGGAGGGCAGGGATTGAACACTGAAGCTTTCTTT
D: TRBD2; size: -; V: TRBV5-1; J: TRBJ2-5; CDR3: CASSAGTSKAATQYF; DNA: TGCGCCAGCAGCGCCGGGACTAGCAAAGCCGCGACCCAGTACTTC
D: -; size: -; V: TRBV2; J: TRBJ2-7; CDR3: CASSTQGTSYEQYF; DNA: TGTGCCAGCAGTACCCAGGGTACCTCCTACGAGCAGTACTTC
D: -; size: -; V: TRBV7-2; J: TRBJ1-2; CDR3: CASSARGSGGYTF; DNA: TGTGCCAGCAGCGCCCGGGGTTCAGGTGGCTACACCTTC
D: -; size: -; V: TRBV30; J: TRBJ1-1; CDR3: CAWSSGQPVAEAFF; DNA: TGTGCCTGGAGTTCTGGACAACCAGTGGCTGAAGCTTTCTTT
D: TRBD1; size: once; V: TRBV7-9; J: TRBJ1-5; CDR3: CASSNGQGKSQPQHF; DNA: TGTGCCAGCAGCAATGGACAGGGGAAATCCCAGCCCCAGCATTTT
D: -; size: -; V: TRBV12-3/TRBV12-4; J: TRBJ2-7; CDR3: CASSQGKQYF; DNA: TGTGCCAGCAGTCAGGGGAAGCAGTACTTC
D: -; size: -; V: TRBV12-3/TRBV12-4; J: TRBJ2-7; CDR3: CASSQLALEQYF; DNA: TGTGCCAGCAGTCAGCTAGCGCTTGAGCAGTACTTC
D: TRBD2; size: few; V: TRBV2; J: TRBJ2-3; CDR3: CASSEMGLVGIDTQYF; DNA: TGTGCCAGCAGTGAAATGGGACTAGTTGGTATCGATACGCAGTATTTT
D: TRBD2; size: -; V: TRBV27; J: TRBJ2-1; CDR3: CASSPTPGLAGGNEQFF; DNA: TGTGCCAGCAGTCCGACGCCGGGACTAGCGGGAGGAAATGAGCAGTTCTTC
D: TRBD2; size: -; V: TRBV6-5; J: TRBJ2-3; CDR3: CASSYSPSGPDTQYF; DNA: TGTGCCAGCAGTTACTCGCCTAGCGGACCAGATACGCAGTATTTT
D: -; size: -; V: TRBV7-3; J: TRBJ1-1; CDR3: CASSPRIGDTEAFF; DNA: TGTGCCAGCAGCCCCCGGATAGGGGACACTGAAGCTTTCTTT
D: -; size: -; V: TRBV6-5; J: TRBJ1-6; CDR3: CASSRRTDNSPLHF; DNA: TGTGCCAGCAGTAGACGGACTGATAATTCACCCCTCCACTTT
D: -; size: -; V: TRBV27; J: TRBJ2-7; CDR3: CASRNLQGRSYEQYF; DNA: TGTGCCAGCAGGAACTTACAGGGAAGGTCCTACGAGCAGTACTTC
D: TRBD1; size: -; V: TRBV28; J: TRBJ1-4; CDR3: CASSPGTGAEKLFF; DNA: TGTGCCAGCAGTCCTGGGACAGGGGCTGAAAAACTGTTTTTT
D: TRBD1; size: -; V: TRBV18; J: TRBJ1-4; CDR3: CASSPGRTGGGKLFF; DNA: TGTGCCAGCTCACCAGGACGCACAGGGGGCGGAAAACTGTTTTTT
D: TRBD1; size: -; V: TRBV6-6; J: TRBJ2-3; CDR3: CASSPRDRGTDTQYF; DNA: TGTGCCAGCAGTCCGCGGGACAGGGGCACAGATACGCAGTATTTT
D: -; size: -; V: TRBV28; J: TRBJ2-7; CDR3: CASSLWDSYEQYF; DNA: TGTGCCAGCAGTTTATGGGACAGCTACGAGCAGTACTTC
D: -; size: -; V: TRBV15; J: TRBJ2-5; CDR3: CATSREGIEETQYF; DNA: TGTGCCACCAGCAGGGAGGGGATAGAGGAGACCCAGTACTTC
D: -; size: -; V: TRBV19; J: TRBJ2-4; CDR3: CASSDRIQYF; DNA: TGTGCCAGTAGTGATCGGATTCAGTACTTC
D: TRBD1; size: -; V: TRBV19; J: TRBJ2-7; CDR3: CASSMTGGRYEQYF; DNA: TGTGCCAGTAGTATGACAGGGGGGCGCTACGAGCAGTACTTC
D: TRBD1; size: -; V: TRBV19; J: TRBJ1-3; CDR3: CASRPPGQISGNTIYF; DNA: TGTGCCAGTAGGCCTCCGGGACAGATCTCTGGAAACACCATATATTTT
D: TRBD1; size: -; V: TRBV2; J: TRBJ1-6; CDR3: CASRKGTGFYNSPLHF; DNA: TGTGCCAGCAGGAAGGGGACAGGATTCTATAATTCACCCCTCCACTTT
D: -; size: -; V: TRBV6-2/TRBV6-3; J: TRBJ2-3; CDR3: CASSRAGGEADTQYF; DNA: TGTGCCAGCAGCAGGGCTGGGGGCGAGGCAGATACGCAGTATTTT
D: TRBD2; size: -; V: TRBV5-1; J: TRBJ2-3; CDR3: CASSSPGLAGGTPSTDTQYF; DNA: TGCGCCAGCAGCTCACCAGGACTAGCGGGAGGAACCCCTAGCACAGATACGCAGTATTTT
D: TRBD1; size: -; V: TRBV11-2; J: TRBJ2-7; CDR3: CASSLLQGRDYEQYF; DNA: TGTGCCAGCAGCTTACTACAGGGGCGTGACTACGAGCAGTACTTC
D: -; size: -; V: TRBV10-3; J: TRBJ2-5; CDR3: CAISEVGGAFETQYF; DNA: TGTGCCATCAGTGAAGTAGGGGGGGCCTTTGAGACCCAGTACTTC
D: TRBD1; size: once; V: TRBV2; J: TRBJ1-5; CDR3: CASSTGVTGNQPQHF; DNA: TGTGCCAGCAGTACAGGGGTTACTGGCAATCAGCCCCAGCATTTT
D: -; size: -; V: TRBV5-1; J: TRBJ1-6; CDR3: CASSLGFGVGESPLHF; DNA: TGCGCCAGCAGCTTGGGTTTCGGGGTTGGTGAATCACCCCTCCACTTT
D: TRBD2; size: -; V: TRBV6-6; J: TRBJ2-1; CDR3: CASSPLGIAGASYNEQFF; DNA: TGTGCCAGCAGTCCACTGGGGATAGCGGGAGCCTCCTACAATGAGCAGTTCTTC
D: -; size: -; V: TRBV11-2; J: TRBJ2-1; CDR3: CASSPLGGYNEQFF; DNA: TGTGCCAGCAGCCCACTGGGGGGCTACAATGAGCAGTTCTTC
D: TRBD2; size: -; V: TRBV5-1; J: TRBJ2-2; CDR3: CASSLARSRLAGVGELFF; DNA: TGCGCCAGCAGCTTGGCAAGGTCGCGACTAGCGGGAGTCGGGGAGCTGTTTTTT
D: TRBD1; size: once; V: TRBV2; J: TRBJ1-2; CDR3: CASIRDRPYGYTF; DNA: TGTGCCAGCATAAGGGACAGACCCTATGGCTACACCTTC
D: -; size: -; V: TRBV28; J: TRBJ1-4; CDR3: CASSQSSSDSINEKLFF; DNA: TGTGCCAGCAGCCAATCATCCTCGGACTCCATTAATGAAAAACTGTTTTTT
D: TRBD2; size: -; V: TRBV27; J: TRBJ2-2; CDR3: CASSLTGLAGNTGELFF; DNA: TGTGCCAGCAGTTTAACGGGACTAGCGGGGAACACCGGGGAGCTGTTTTTT
D: -; size: -; V: TRBV30; J: TRBJ2-5; CDR3: CAWRPLYPSGYQETQYF; DNA: TGTGCCTGGAGACCATTATACCCCAGCGGGTATCAAGAGACCCAGTACTTC